This entry lists 7 T cell receptor beta chains sequenced from one sample in a study of blood T cell repertoires in COVID-19. Sequenced by immunoSEQ multiplex PCR; TCRdb stores in-frame clones only, minus some. Of under 300,000 clones listed, 80% to 90% are singletons. Sequenced sample: peripheral blood. Receptors originate from a man aged 35-49 years who had recovered from COVID-19.

The V call is TRBV5-1, the J call TRBJ2-2, with 13 bases aligning to TRBD2. The CDR3 has 20 amino acids. Trimming removed 0 bases from V and 3 bases from J; junction bases left unmatched: 11. In germline, CDR1 is SGHRS, CDR2 YFSETQ. The CDR3 coding sequence is TGCGCCAGCAGCTTGGTTGCCGGGACTAGCGGGATAGGGCACACCGGGGAGCTGTTTTTT. The encoded protein is CASSLVAGTSGIGHTGELFF.

The J gene is TRBJ1-1, the V gene TRBV10-1, with unresolved D. V gave up 0 bases and J gave up 11 bases, with 10 bases separating them. CDR3 length equals 12 residues. Germline V gene sequence: CDR1 WNHNN, CDR2 SYGVQD (reference sequence). CDR3 loop: CASSESRGEAFF. For the CDR3, the DNA is TGCGCCAGCAGTGAGTCGCGGGGAGAGGCTTTCTTT.

This clone was observed once. V and J are TRBV6-4 and TRBJ2-1; D not certain. The CDR3 is made up of 15 amino acids. Germline values: CDR1 MRHNA, CDR2 SNTAGT. The ends were cut back, 4 bases at V and 1 base at J, with 11 bases in the middle. CDR3: CASSVELGSYNEQFF. The DNA for the CDR3 is TGTGCCAGCAGTGTTGAACTCGGGTCCTACAATGAGCAGTTCTTC.

The chain couples TRBV4-3 to TRBJ2-7; 8 bases are a match to TRBD1. This CDR3 has 13 residues. Germline CDR1 reads LGHNA; CDR2 reads YSLEER. The V and J ends lost 3 bases and 5 bases, in that order; junction bases with no gene match: 3. The CDR3 is CASSHRTGNEQYF. CDR3 coding DNA: TGCGCCAGCAGCCACAGGACAGGGAACGAGCAGTACTTC.

CDR3 in DNA: TGTGCCAGCAGCCCCTGGGACAAAGCTAACTATGGCTACACCTTC. Translated: CASSPWDKANYGYTF. The gene calls are TRBV7-9 and TRBJ1-2; TRBD1 might be the D (6 bases). This CDR3 is built from 15 residues. Germline loops: CDR1 SEHNR, CDR2 FQNEAQ (reference sequence). Between the trimmed V and J ends, which lost 5 bases and 0 bases, there was a span of 13 bases.

DNA for the CDR3: TGTGCCAGCAGTTTATACAGGGGTCGAGAAGAGACCCAGTACTTC. Protein product: CASSLYRGREETQYF. The chain combines TRBV27 with TRBJ2-5; 7 bases line up with TRBD1. J was trimmed by 3 bases and V by 1 base; bases with no gene match: 5. This CDR3 has 15 residues. Looked up from germline, CDR1 is MNHEY and CDR2 is SMNVEV (reference sequence).

With regard to this clone: This sample includes further DNA sequences coding for the same CDR3. This chain joins TRBV5-4 and TRBJ2-7; no definite D call. Trimming stripped 0 bases from V and 0 bases from J, with 7 bases between. Germline CDR1 reads SGHNT; CDR2 reads YYREEE (reference sequence). The CDR3 is 14 amino acids. CDR3 nucleotide sequence: TGTGCCAGCAGCTTGGCAGGCAGCTCCTACGAGCAGTACTTC. This codes for CASSLAGSSYEQYF.